This TCR beta chain was sequenced during a study of blood T cell repertoires in COVID-19. Trimming left V 3 bases short and J 3 bases short, with 6 bases between. The CDR3 consists of 13 residues. Germline V gene data show CDR1 as SGHAT and CDR2 as FQNNGV. Libraries were prepared by immunoSEQ multiplex PCR; TCRdb keeps only in-frame clonotypes and omits some of them. The profile shows approximately 140,000 clones, about nine tenths of them singletons. Sequencing was done on a sample of peripheral blood. This clonotype was sampled from a human donor in a cohort sampled during active COVID-19. The chain recombines TRBV11-2 with TRBJ2-1; D gene ambiguous. The CDR3 loop is CASSLPIYNEQFF. The CDR3 DNA reads as TGTGCCAGCAGCTTGCCTATCTACAATGAGCAGTTCTTC.